This entry lists 32 T cell receptor beta chains sequenced from one sample in a study of T cells after yellow fever vaccination. MiXCR, run by TCRdb on the 5' RACE reads, gives a single entry per CDR3 protein. This sample has 400,000 to 650,000 distinct CDR3 sequences; about a fifth occur once, and the top ten carry about 15%. The input for sequencing was PBMCs, taken less than 25 days after the first yellow fever vaccination. These receptors all come from a man aged 18 to 35 who received the YFV17D yellow fever vaccine.

The genes are TRBV30 and TRBJ2-1, with D possibly TRBD1 on 5 matching bases. This CDR3 contains 17 residues. V lost 0 bases and J 2 bases, leaving 17 bases between the germline ends. In germline, CDR1 is GTSNPN, CDR2 SVGIG (reference sequence). CDR3 in DNA: TGTGCCTGGAGTGTAGCTAGTGGAACAGGACCCTACAATGAGCAGTTCTTC. Translation gives CAWSVASGTGPYNEQFF.

This clonotype has a single count. This chain uses TRBV4-3 with TRBJ1-5, with a possible D match to TRBD1 (6 bases). Germline V gene lookup returns CDR1 LGHNA and CDR2 YSLEER. V gave up 3 bases and J gave up 5 bases, with 23 bases separating them. This CDR3 contains 18 residues. In nucleotides, the CDR3 is TGCGCCAGCAGCCAGGAACTAAGGTGTGGGACACGGTATCAGCCCCAGCATTTT. Translated, it gives CASSQELRCGTRYQPQHF.

The rearrangement links TRBV24-1 to TRBJ2-1; D might be TRBD1 or TRBD2, each matching 5 bases. Between the trimmed V and J ends, which lost 5 bases and 9 bases, there was a span of 10 bases. The germline CDR1 and CDR2 sequences are KGHDR and SFDVKD. This CDR3 comprises 12 residues. DNA of the CDR3: TGTGCCACCAGTGGAGGGGCAGTTGAGCAGTTCTTC. This gives the protein CATSGGAVEQFF.

This clonotype has just a few counts. The rearrangement links TRBV25-1 to TRBJ2-2; a possible D gene is TRBD1 (5 bases). This CDR3 is 13 amino acids long. CDR1 is MGHDK, CDR2 SYGVNS, per germline. Trimming cost V 3 bases and J 8 bases, with 10 bases left between them. For the CDR3, the DNA is TGTGCCAGCAGTGAGATTTACAGGGGGGAGCTGTTTTTT. Protein: CASSEIYRGELFF. Filled out from reference TRBV25-1 and TRBJ2-2, the complete variable domain reads EADIYQTPRYLVIGTGKKITLECSQTMGHDKMYWYQQDPGMELHLIHYSYGVNSTEKGDLSSESTVSRIRTEHFPLTLESARPSHTSQYLCASSEIYRGELFFGEGSRLTVL.

The chain has TRBV7-2 and TRBJ2-2; D might be TRBD1 (5 bases). In germline, CDR1 is SGHTA, CDR2 FQGNSA. The CDR3 is 16 amino acids. The germline V and J ends were trimmed by 5 bases and 0 bases, with 13 bases remaining between them. This chain's CDR3 is CASSPVGATNTGELFF. CDR3 nucleotides: TGTGCCAGCAGCCCCGTAGGGGCCACGAACACCGGGGAGCTGTTTTTT.

The chain couples TRBV10-3 to TRBJ2-5; TRBD1 aligns across 8 bases. This CDR3 spans 12 amino acids. Trimming took 9 bases from V and 5 from J; bases not matched to a gene: 5. Germline CDR1 and CDR2: ENHRY and SYGVKD. CDR3 bases: TGTGCCATGAGCAGGGGGCGGGAGACCCAGTACTTC. It is translated as CAMSRGRETQYF.

V and J are TRBV5-6 and TRBJ2-2; D may be TRBD1 or TRBD2 (6 bases each). V shed 0 bases and J shed 3 bases, with 9 bases lying between them. This CDR3 is built from 15 residues. CDR1 is SGHDT and CDR2 is YYEEEE in the germline V gene. CDR3 amino acids: CASSLDREDTGELFF. CDR3 sequence (DNA): TGTGCCAGCAGCTTGGACAGGGAGGACACCGGGGAGCTGTTTTTT.

This clonotype turned up a few times. The rearrangement joins TRBV7-8 to TRBJ2-2; TRBD2 matches 12 bases. J gave up 2 bases and V 5 bases, and 3 bases lay outside the gene matches. Germline CDR1 SGHVS, CDR2 FQNEAQ. This CDR3 spans 16 amino acids. Here the CDR3 reads CASSETSGGNTGELFF. The CDR3 DNA reads TGTGCCAGCAGCGAGACTAGCGGGGGAAACACCGGGGAGCTGTTTTTT.

A few counts support this clonotype. The chain uses TRBV29-1 and TRBJ1-1; the D gene is possibly TRBD1 (5 bases). V lost 8 bases, J lost 1 base, and 11 bases lay in between. Per germline, CDR1 SQVTM and CDR2 ANQGSEA. The CDR3 totals 12 residues. The CDR3 DNA reads TGCAGCATGATGACAGAGAACACTGAAGCTTTCTTT. Its translation: CSMMTENTEAFF. The full variable domain, in which reference TRBV29-1 and TRBJ1-1 provide the parts outside the CDR3, is SAVISQKPSRDICQRGTSLTIQCQVDSQVTMMFWYRQQPGQSLTLIATANQGSEATYESGFVIDKFPISRPNLTFSTLTVSNMSPEDSSIYLCSMMTENTEAFFGQGTRLTVV.

This clonotype was detected only a few times. J is TRBJ2-2 and V is TRBV7-2; D may be TRBD1 or TRBD2 (5 bases each). From germline, CDR1 is SGHTA and CDR2 FQGNSA. V was cut by 0 bases and J by 7 bases, with 12 bases left in between. The CDR3 totals 15 residues. CDR3 region: CASSLAGALRGELFF. For the CDR3, the DNA is TGTGCCAGCAGCTTAGCCGGGGCCCTCCGCGGGGAGCTGTTTTTT.

This chain links TRBV6-2 or TRBV6-3 with TRBJ1-2; D is uncertain. Germline CDR1 MNHEY, CDR2 SVGEGT. This CDR3 region has 15 residues. Between the trimmed V and J ends, which lost 2 bases and 0 bases, there was a span of 10 bases. The CDR3 loop reads CASSYDLLANYGYTF. Here the CDR3 DNA reads TGTGCCAGCAGTTACGACCTTTTAGCTAACTATGGCTACACCTTC.

The chain has TRBV5-4 and TRBJ2-5; D might be TRBD2 (6 bases). V was cut by 0 bases and J by 3 bases, with 12 bases left in between. The CDR3 has 15 residues. Per the germline V gene, CDR1 is SGHNT and CDR2 is YYREEE (reference sequence). The CDR3, as DNA: TGTGCCAGCAGCTTGGGGGGGGTACGGGAAGAGACCCAGTACTTC. Protein: CASSLGGVREETQYF.

This clonotype occurred many times. The chain employs TRBV20-1 and TRBJ2-5; no definite D call. The CDR3 is made up of 14 amino acids. The germline gives CDR1 DFQATT, CDR2 SNEGSKA (reference sequence). V was shortened by 0 bases and J by 5 bases, with 13 bases between the two germline ends. The CDR3 region has the DNA TGCAGTGCTAGAGATCTCAGAAATACTGAGACCCAGTACTTC. Its translation: CSARDLRNTETQYF.

This clonotype appeared a few times. The chain has TRBV6-1 and TRBJ2-3; tentatively, D is TRBD1 (5 bases). The CDR3 is 15 amino acids. Per the germline V gene, CDR1 is MNHNS and CDR2 is SASEGT. V lost 6 bases and J lost 0, with 13 bases in between. CDR3 DNA sequence: TGTGCCAGCAGCCCCAGGGCGATTAGCACAGATACGCAGTATTTT. It encodes CASSPRAISTDTQYF.

V usage is TRBV12-2 and J usage is TRBJ2-7. TRBV12-2 is marked as a pseudogene. CDR3 size: 21 residues. CDR3 nucleotide sequence: TGTGCAAGTCGCCACCCCGTTGGGTACGGGTTAACAGCGCACTTATCCTACGAGCAGTACGTC. It is translated as CASRHPVGYGLTAHLSYEQYV.

The V and J genes are TRBV2 and TRBJ1-2; D call uncertain. V dropped 1 base and J dropped 8 bases, with 11 bases sitting between them. In germline, CDR1 is SNHLY, CDR2 FYNNEI. The CDR3 is 13 amino acids. The CDR3, as DNA: TGTGCCAGCAGTGAAGAGGGCCTAGGGGGCTACACCTTC. It encodes CASSEEGLGGYTF.

The chain has TRBV4-1 and TRBJ1-6, with D possibly TRBD1 on 5 matching bases. This CDR3 region has 15 residues. The V gene lost 0 bases and the J gene lost 6 bases, with 9 bases spanning the gap. Germline CDR1 reads MGHRA; CDR2 reads YSYEKL. DNA of the CDR3: TGCGCCAGCAGCCAAGATTGGGGACGTAATTCACCCCTCCACTTT. Encoded protein: CASSQDWGRNSPLHF.

V and J are TRBV5-6 and TRBJ2-1, with a possible D match to TRBD1 (5 bases). Germline V gene lookup returns CDR1 SGHDT and CDR2 YYEEEE. The length of the CDR3 is 16 residues. V lost 3 bases to trimming and J lost 0 bases, with 13 bases between them. The CDR3 sequence: CASSSNTGFSYNEQFF. In DNA form, the CDR3 reads TGTGCCAGCAGCTCTAATACAGGATTCTCCTACAATGAGCAGTTCTTC.

The sample holds a few counts of this clonotype. V usage is TRBV3-1 and J usage is TRBJ1-5, with unresolved D. Trimming removed 0 bases from V and 5 bases from J, with 5 bases in between. CDR3 size: 13 residues. Germline V lookup: CDR1 LGHDT, CDR2 YNNKEL (reference sequence). In DNA form, the CDR3 reads TGTGCCAGCAGCCAAGATACGCATCAGCCCCAGCATTTT. Its translation is CASSQDTHQPQHF.

This clonotype was seen only a few times. The J gene is TRBJ2-1, the V gene TRBV29-1; D is perhaps TRBD2 (7 bases). Per the germline V gene, CDR1 is SQVTM and CDR2 is ANQGSEA. The CDR3 has 14 amino acids. Deletions cut 6 bases from V and 8 bases from J, with 20 bases between. The CDR3 bases are TGCAGCGTGGAGAAGGGGGGGCCGGTCGATGAGCAGTTCTTC. Translating it yields CSVEKGGPVDEQFF.

The chain joins TRBV7-3 to TRBJ2-5; 7 nucleotides agree with TRBD2. CDR1 SGHTA and CDR2 FQGTGA come from the germline V gene. V gave up 2 bases and J gave up 5 bases; unmatched junction bases: 8. This CDR3 has 15 residues. CDR3 DNA sequence: TGTGCCAGCAGCTTATGGGGAGGGGAGGCCGAGACCCAGTACTTC. This gives the protein CASSLWGGEAETQYF. The full variable domain, rest sourced from reference TRBV7-3 and TRBJ2-5, is GAGVSQTPSNKVTEKGKYVELRCDPISGHTALYWYRQSLGQGPEFLIYFQGTGAADDSGLPNDRFFAVRPEGSVSTLKIQRTERGDSAVYLCASSLWGGEAETQYFGPGTRLLVL.

This chain joins TRBV5-6 and TRBJ2-1; a weak D match, TRBD1 (6 bases). The germline CDR1 and CDR2 sequences are SGHDT and YYEEEE. The CDR3 contains 15 residues. Trimming took off 3 bases at V and 4 bases at J, with 14 bases between the two ends. DNA for the CDR3: TGTGCCAGCAGCTCCGTGGCAGGGGTATACAATGAGCAGTTCTTC. Translating it yields CASSSVAGVYNEQFF.

The CDR3 DNA is TGCGCCAGCAGCTTGGAGGGGGAGGGTTCACCCCTCCACTTT. Residues: CASSLEGEGSPLHF. The chain has TRBV5-1 and TRBJ1-6, with D possibly being TRBD1 (6 bases). Deletions cut 0 bases from V and 9 bases from J, with 10 bases between. Per germline, CDR1 SGHRS and CDR2 YFSETQ. This CDR3 comprises 14 residues.

In its sample, this clonotype was seen a few times. The rearrangement links TRBV9 to TRBJ2-7; D may be TRBD2 (5 bases). V was shortened by 3 bases and J by 1 base, with 11 bases between the two germline ends. This CDR3 has 14 amino acids. Germline CDR1 reads SGDLS; CDR2 reads YYNGEE. The CDR3, as DNA: TGTGCCAGCAGCGCTGGACTTATATCCTACGAGCAGTACTTC. This translates into CASSAGLISYEQYF.

This chain connects TRBV7-9 to TRBJ1-4; D remains ambiguous. The V and J ends lost 5 bases and 2 bases respectively, with 9 bases between them. This CDR3 is built from 14 residues. Germline V gene lookup returns CDR1 SEHNR and CDR2 FQNEAQ (reference sequence). The CDR3 DNA reads TGTGCCAGCAGCCGTGAGAATACTAATGAAAAACTGTTTTTT. Translated, it gives CASSRENTNEKLFF.

The rearrangement uses TRBV9 and TRBJ1-2, with D uncertain. The CDR3 is 13 residues long. In germline, CDR1 is SGDLS, CDR2 YYNGEE. V shed 3 bases and J shed 2 bases, with 8 bases lying between them. The CDR3 region is CASSGGENYGYTF. In nucleotides, the CDR3 is TGTGCCAGCAGCGGCGGGGAGAACTATGGCTACACCTTC.

This chain uses TRBV9 with TRBJ2-2; 7 nucleotides align to TRBD2. Per the germline V gene, CDR1 is SGDLS and CDR2 is YYNGEE. The V gene end was trimmed by 3 bases and the J gene end by 7 bases; junction bases not matched to a gene: 9. The CDR3 extends over 15 amino acids. This CDR3 reads CASSALQWGGGELFF. In nucleotides, the CDR3 is TGTGCCAGCAGCGCCCTACAGTGGGGGGGCGGGGAGCTGTTTTTT.

This clonotype was seen only once. The chain recombines TRBV20-1 with TRBJ2-7; D not certain. The CDR3 is made up of 14 amino acids. The V and J ends lost 4 bases and 2 bases respectively, with 15 bases between them. Germline loops: CDR1 DFQATT, CDR2 SNEGSKA (reference sequence). This CDR3 is CSATNTERTYEQYF. The CDR3 region has the DNA TGCAGTGCTACTAATACAGAGAGGACCTACGAGCAGTACTTC.

The sample holds a few counts of this clonotype. The V gene is TRBV7-2, the J gene TRBJ1-2; tentatively, D is TRBD1 (5 bases). CDR3 length: 14 amino acids. Trimming left V 7 bases short and J 6 bases short, with 18 bases between. The V gene's germline CDR1 is SGHTA and CDR2 FQGNSA. The CDR3 DNA reads TGTGCCAGCACCACCTGGGGCTTCACGGATGGCTACACCTTC. This gives the protein CASTTWGFTDGYTF.

This sequence joins TRBV7-2 and TRBJ2-3; 12 bases agree with TRBD1. The CDR3 has 14 residues. The V gene's germline CDR1 is SGHTA and CDR2 FQGNSA. V trimming: 6 bases; J trimming: 6 bases; junction bases outside the gene matches: 4. In DNA, the CDR3 is TGTGCCAGCAGGAGGGACAGGGGGCTGGATACGCAGTATTTT. Translated: CASRRDRGLDTQYF.

This clonotype came up many times. V is TRBV7-2 and J is TRBJ2-5, with TRBD1 matching over 9 bases. The length of the CDR3 is 15 residues. Germline V gene data show CDR1 as SGHTA and CDR2 as FQGNSA. Trimming took 1 base from V and 3 from J; bases not matched to a gene: 3. CDR3 in DNA: TGTGCCAGCAGCTTAGGGGACAGGGAAAAAGAGACCCAGTACTTC. This encodes CASSLGDREKETQYF.

This clonotype was observed a few times. The V and J genes are TRBV20-1 and TRBJ2-1; 12 nucleotides agree with TRBD2. Trimming removed 0 bases from V and 9 bases from J; junction bases left unmatched: 6. CDR3 length: 15 amino acids. Germline CDR1 and CDR2: DFQATT and SNEGSKA (reference sequence). Written as DNA, the CDR3 is TGCAGTGCTAGAGATCCTAGCGGGGGGGCCGGTGAGCAGTTCTTC. Translation: CSARDPSGGAGEQFF.